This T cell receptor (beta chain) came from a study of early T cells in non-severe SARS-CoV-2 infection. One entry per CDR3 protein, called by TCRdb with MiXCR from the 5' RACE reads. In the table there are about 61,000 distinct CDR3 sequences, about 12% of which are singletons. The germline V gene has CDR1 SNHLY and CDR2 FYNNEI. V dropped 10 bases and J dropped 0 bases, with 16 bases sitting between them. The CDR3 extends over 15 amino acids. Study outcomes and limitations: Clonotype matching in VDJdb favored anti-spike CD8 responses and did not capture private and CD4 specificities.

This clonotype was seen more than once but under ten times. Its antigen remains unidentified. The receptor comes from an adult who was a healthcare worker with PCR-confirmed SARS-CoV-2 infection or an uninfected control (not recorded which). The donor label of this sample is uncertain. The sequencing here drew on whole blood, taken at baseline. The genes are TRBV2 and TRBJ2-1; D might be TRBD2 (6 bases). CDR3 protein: CATKSGDSSYNEQFF. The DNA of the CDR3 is TGTGCCACCAAGTCGGGGGATAGCTCCTACAATGAGCAGTTCTTC. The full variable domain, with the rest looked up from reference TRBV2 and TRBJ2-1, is EPEVTQTPSHQVTQMGQEVILRCVPISNHLYFYWYRQILGQKVEFLVSFYNNEISEKSEIFDDQFSVERPDGSNFTLKIRSTKLEDSAMYFCATKSGDSSYNEQFFGPGTRLTVL.